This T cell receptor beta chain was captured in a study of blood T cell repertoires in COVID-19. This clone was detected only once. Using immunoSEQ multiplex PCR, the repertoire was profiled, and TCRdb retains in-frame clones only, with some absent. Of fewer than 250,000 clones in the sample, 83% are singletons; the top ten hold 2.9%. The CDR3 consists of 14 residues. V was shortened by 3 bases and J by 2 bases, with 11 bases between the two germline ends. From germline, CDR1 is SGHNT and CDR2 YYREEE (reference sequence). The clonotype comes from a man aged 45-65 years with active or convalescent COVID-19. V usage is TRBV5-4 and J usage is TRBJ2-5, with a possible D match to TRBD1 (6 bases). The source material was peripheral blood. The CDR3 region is CASSSGQSQETQYF. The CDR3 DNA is TGTGCCAGCAGCTCCGGACAGTCTCAAGAGACCCAGTACTTC.